This T cell receptor beta chain was profiled in a study of blood T cell repertoires in COVID-19. While infection was still active, Seattle patients were enrolled and then followed longitudinally. This clone was detected only once. V was clipped by 4 bases and J by 9 bases, with 26 bases between them. CDR1 is SGHNT and CDR2 is YYREEE in the germline V gene (reference sequence). The CDR3 is 17 residues long. Using immunoSEQ multiplex PCR, the repertoire was profiled, and TCRdb retains in-frame clones only, with some absent. The sample shows about 420,000 clones, over 85% of them seen only once. This clonotype originated in a man younger than 35 with COVID-19, enrolled during active disease. The source material was peripheral blood. The genes are TRBV5-4 and TRBJ2-1; perhaps TRBD2 as D (5 bases). CDR3: CASSHITRSGYWGEQFF. CDR3 sequence (DNA): TGTGCCAGCAGCCACATCACTAGGTCCGGGTATTGGGGTGAGCAGTTCTTC. Complete variable domain (other parts from reference TRBV5-4 and TRBJ2-1): ETGVTQSPTHLIKTRGQQVTLRCSSQSGHNTVSWYQQALGQGPQFIFQYYREEENGRGNFPPRFSGLQFPNYSSELNVNALELDDSALYLCASSHITRSGYWGEQFFGPGTRLTVL.